Below are 15 T cell receptor beta chains sequenced from a single sample in a study of blood T cell repertoires in COVID-19. Sequencing was performed with immunoSEQ multiplex PCR; in TCRdb, only in-frame clones are kept and a portion is missing. In the table there are more than 140,000 clones, 80% to 90% of which are singletons. Sequencing used peripheral blood. Receptor source: a woman aged 55 to 70 with acute or convalescent COVID-19.

This chain connects TRBV5-8 to TRBJ2-5; possible D gene TRBD2, 5 bases. Trimming took 0 bases from V and 8 from J, leaving 14 bases between them. Germline loops: CDR1 SGHTS, CDR2 YDEGEE. This CDR3 is built from 14 residues. This CDR3 is CASSLGPGVRTQYF. The CDR3 bases are TGTGCCAGCAGCTTGGGCCCCGGGGTGAGAACCCAGTACTTC.

The genes are TRBV28 and TRBJ1-1; maybe TRBD1 (5 bases). This CDR3 is 14 amino acids long. Germline values: CDR1 MDHEN, CDR2 SYDVKM. Deletions cut 5 bases from V and 1 base from J, with 11 bases between. The CDR3 region has the DNA TGTGCCAGCAGTCCCCGACAGTCGAACACTGAAGCTTTCTTT. Its protein is CASSPRQSNTEAFF. The complete variable domain, with remaining parts taken from reference TRBV28 and TRBJ1-1, reads DVKVTQSSRYLVKRTGEKVFLECVQDMDHENMFWYRQDPGLGLRLIYFSYDVKMKEKGDIPEGYSVSREKKERFSLILESASTNQTSMYLCASSPRQSNTEAFFGQGTRLTVV.

This chain uses TRBV27 with TRBJ1-2; D is uncertain. The V end lost 6 bases, the J end lost 7 bases, and 18 bases lay between the germline ends. Germline values: CDR1 MNHEY, CDR2 SMNVEV (reference sequence). The CDR3 runs 14 residues. For the CDR3, the DNA is TGTGCCAGCAGCACCTCCGAGGGAGGTCGTGGCTACACCTTC. It encodes CASSTSEGGRGYTF.

The J gene is TRBJ1-5, the V gene TRBV3-1 (or the pseudogene TRBV3-2), with 9 bases aligning to TRBD1. Germline V CDR1 and CDR2: LGHDT, YNNKEL (reference sequence). J lost 7 bases, V lost 0 bases, and 4 bases had no gene match. The CDR3 covers 15 residues. The DNA of the CDR3 is TGTGCCAGCAGCCAAGACGGGACAGGGAACCAGCCCCAGCATTTT. Its protein is CASSQDGTGNQPQHF.

This clone was found a few times. The rearrangement joins TRBV6-5 to TRBJ1-5, with D uncertain. Trimming removed 8 bases from V and 0 bases from J, with 14 bases in between. CDR3 length equals 15 residues. CDR1 is MNHEY and CDR2 is SVGAGI in the germline V gene. The CDR3 sequence is CASLAWAYSNQPQHF. The CDR3 DNA reads as TGTGCCAGCCTAGCCTGGGCTTATAGCAATCAGCCCCAGCATTTT.

Only a few counts were recorded for this clone. This chain uses TRBV13 with TRBJ1-4; TRBD1 aligns across 9 bases. Trimming at V came to 5 bases and at J to 8 bases, leaving 9 bases not matched to a gene. The CDR3 is made up of 15 amino acids. CDR1 and CDR2 (germline): PRHDT, FYEKMQ (reference sequence). CDR3 DNA sequence: TGTGCCAGCAGCCTAAGGCCGGACAGGGGAGAAAAACTGTTTTTT. This gives the protein CASSLRPDRGEKLFF.

This rearrangement joins TRBV10-3 to TRBJ1-1; TRBD1 might be the D (6 bases). Germline lookup yields CDR1 ENHRY and CDR2 SYGVKD. The CDR3 totals 17 residues. Trimming took 6 bases from V and 7 from J, leaving 27 bases between them. The CDR3 coding sequence is TGTGCCATCAGGGCTGCAGAGGTCATACAGGGTAAGGATGAAGCTTTCTTT. Its protein product is CAIRAAEVIQGKDEAFF.

The V and J genes are TRBV24-1 and TRBJ1-3, with D unresolved. The germline gives CDR1 KGHDR, CDR2 SFDVKD. The CDR3 is 12 amino acids. Trimming stripped 5 bases from V and 3 bases from J, with 4 bases between. The CDR3 nucleotides are TGTGCCACCAGTGCACATGGAAACACCATATATTTT. Translated: CATSAHGNTIYF.

This CDR3 reads CASSNRQGQQETQYF. CDR3 coding DNA: TGTGCCAGCAGTAATAGACAGGGCCAGCAAGAGACCCAGTACTTC. This chain joins TRBV28 and TRBJ2-5; TRBD1 agrees at 7 bases. The CDR3 loop spans 15 amino acids. Trimming took 5 bases from V and 2 from J; bases not matched to a gene: 8. In germline, CDR1 is MDHEN, CDR2 SYDVKM. Supplemented by reference TRBV28 and TRBJ2-5, the full variable domain reads DVKVTQSSRYLVKRTGEKVFLECVQDMDHENMFWYRQDPGLGLRLIYFSYDVKMKEKGDIPEGYSVSREKKERFSLILESASTNQTSMYLCASSNRQGQQETQYFGPGTRLLVL.

The rearrangement joins TRBV25-1 to TRBJ2-7; 8 nucleotides line up with TRBD1. CDR1 MGHDK and CDR2 SYGVNS come from the germline V gene. The CDR3 has 14 amino acids. Trimming took 7 bases from V and 2 from J; bases not matched to a gene: 7. Here the CDR3 reads CASTRGQGTYEQYF. CDR3 DNA: TGTGCCAGCACCAGAGGACAGGGTACCTACGAGCAGTACTTC.

This chain joins TRBV11-2 and TRBJ2-1; TRBD2 matches at 9 bases. The J segment lost 4 bases and the V segment lost 0 bases, leaving 7 bases of the junction unmatched. Germline assignment: CDR1 SGHAT and CDR2 FQNNGV. CDR3 size: 17 residues. CDR3 DNA: TGTGCCAGCAGCTTAGAGGGTAGCGGGGGCCTATACAATGAGCAGTTCTTC. It translates to CASSLEGSGGLYNEQFF.

V is TRBV14 and J is TRBJ2-7; 8 bases are a match to TRBD2. V lost 4 bases to trimming and J lost 0 bases; unmatched junction nucleotides: 5. This CDR3 spans 15 amino acids. The germline CDR1 and CDR2 sequences are SGHDN and FVKESK. The DNA of the CDR3 is TGTGCCAGCAGCCTCGGGAGGGGATTCTCCTACGAGCAGTACTTC. Amino acid sequence: CASSLGRGFSYEQYF.

This rearrangement joins TRBV24-1 to TRBJ2-2; tentatively, D is TRBD1 (5 bases). Germline lookup yields CDR1 KGHDR and CDR2 SFDVKD. The length of the CDR3 is 13 residues. V was shortened by 9 bases and J by 2 bases, with 9 bases between the two germline ends. The DNA of the CDR3 is TGTGCCACCCGAGACAGAAACACCGGGGAGCTGTTTTTT. Residues: CATRDRNTGELFF.

This chain connects TRBV7-2 to TRBJ1-3; 7 positions agree with TRBD1. Trimming at V came to 5 bases and at J to 4 bases, leaving 5 bases not matched to a gene. CDR1 and CDR2 (germline): SGHTA, FQGNSA. This CDR3 has 14 amino acids. CDR3 DNA: TGTGCCAGCAGCCCGGGGACAGCCGGAAACACCATATATTTT. Protein sequence: CASSPGTAGNTIYF.

The J gene is TRBJ2-3, the V gene TRBV6-6, with TRBD1 matching 7 bases. CDR3 length: 16 residues. V shed 4 bases, J shed 3 bases, and the junction held 10 bases outside the gene matches. Germline CDR1 MNHNY, CDR2 SVGAGI (reference sequence). The DNA of the CDR3 is TGTGCCAGCAGTTTACCGGGACAGAGGATTACAGATACGCAGTATTTT. Amino acids: CASSLPGQRITDTQYF.